This is a list of T cell receptor beta chains from one sample in a study of tumor-infiltrating lymphocytes in localized non-small cell lung cancer. Here immunoSEQ multiplex PCR was the method, and the copy in TCRdb shows in-frame clones only, minus some. Of 20,000 to 30,000 clones in the sample, 69% are singletons; the top ten hold over 12%. Sequenced sample: lung tumor tissue. The receptors originated from a human donor with non-small cell lung cancer. Each CDR3 is given without its conserved first and last residue. For some rows the clone size is stated as once, few or many, or as a class when expanded; others skip it.

TRBV7-9,.,ASRTGTRGTGELF
TRBV6-1,.,ASRLRRAGELF
TRBV5-4,few,ASSLGSGRATEAF
TRBV14,.,ASSQHGTGEGELF
TRBV29-1,.,SVEGEVTSGDLETQY
TRBV7-9,few,ASSLRGSTGNTIY
TRBV9,.,ASRPGQLNTEAF
TRBV28,.,ASSSPGRSGANVLT
TRBV9,.,ASSNRDTEAF
TRBV7-3,.,ASSLGSYNEQF